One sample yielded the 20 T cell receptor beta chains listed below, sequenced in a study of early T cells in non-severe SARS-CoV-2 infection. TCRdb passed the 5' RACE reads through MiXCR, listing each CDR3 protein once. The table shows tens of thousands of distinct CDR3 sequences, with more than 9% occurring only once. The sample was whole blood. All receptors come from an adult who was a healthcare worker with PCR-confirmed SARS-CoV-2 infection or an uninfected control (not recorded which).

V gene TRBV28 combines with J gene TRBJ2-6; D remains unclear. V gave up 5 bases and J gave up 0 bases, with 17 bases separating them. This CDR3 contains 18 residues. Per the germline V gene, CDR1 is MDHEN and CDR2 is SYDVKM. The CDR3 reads CASSRQKGVHSGANVLTF. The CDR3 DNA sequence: TGTGCCAGCAGTCGGCAAAAGGGCGTCCACTCTGGGGCCAACGTCCTGACTTTC.

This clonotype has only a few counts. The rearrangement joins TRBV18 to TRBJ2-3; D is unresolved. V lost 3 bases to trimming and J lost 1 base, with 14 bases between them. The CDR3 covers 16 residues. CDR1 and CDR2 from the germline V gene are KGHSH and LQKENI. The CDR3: CASSPPTVRGTDTQYF. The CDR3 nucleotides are TGTGCCAGCTCACCCCCCACTGTCCGAGGCACAGATACGCAGTATTTT.

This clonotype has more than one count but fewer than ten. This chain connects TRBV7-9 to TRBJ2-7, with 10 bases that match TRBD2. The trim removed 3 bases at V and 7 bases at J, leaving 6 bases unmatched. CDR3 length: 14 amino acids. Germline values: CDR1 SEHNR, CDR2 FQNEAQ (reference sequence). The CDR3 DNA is TGTGCCAGCAGCTTCCTAGCGGGAGTTGGGGAGCAGTACTTC. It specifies CASSFLAGVGEQYF.

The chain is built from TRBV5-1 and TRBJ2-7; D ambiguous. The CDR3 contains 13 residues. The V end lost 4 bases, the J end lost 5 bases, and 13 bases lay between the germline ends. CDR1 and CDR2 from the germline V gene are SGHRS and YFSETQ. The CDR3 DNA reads TGCGCCAGCAGCCCCCGACGGTCCGACGAGCAGTACTTC. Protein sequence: CASSPRRSDEQYF. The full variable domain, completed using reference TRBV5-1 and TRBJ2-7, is KAGVTQTPRYLIKTRGQQVTLSCSPISGHRSVSWYQQTPGQGLQFLFEYFSETQRNKGNFPGRFSGRQFSNSRSEMNVSTLELGDSALYLCASSPRRSDEQYFGPGTRLTVT.

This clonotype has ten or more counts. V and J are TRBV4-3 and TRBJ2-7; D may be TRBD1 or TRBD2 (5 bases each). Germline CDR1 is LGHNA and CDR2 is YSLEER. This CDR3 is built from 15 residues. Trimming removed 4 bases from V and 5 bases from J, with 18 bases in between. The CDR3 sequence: CASSRGNTLSDEQYF. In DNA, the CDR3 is TGCGCCAGCAGCCGGGGGAATACTCTATCGGACGAGCAGTACTTC.

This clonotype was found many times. This CDR3 is CASSPFAGEGRVYEQYF. The CDR3 DNA follows: TGTGCCAGCTCACCATTTGCGGGAGAGGGTCGGGTCTACGAGCAGTACTTC. This chain joins TRBV18 and TRBJ2-7; 7 bases fit TRBD2. The J segment lost 3 bases and the V segment lost 2 bases, leaving 13 bases of the junction unmatched. The germline gives CDR1 KGHSH, CDR2 LQKENI. CDR3 length equals 17 residues.

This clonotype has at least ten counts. CDR3 bases: TGTGCCAGCACGGACAGGAACCTAGATGGCTACACCTTC. It specifies CASTDRNLDGYTF. V is TRBV6-2 or TRBV6-3 and J is TRBJ1-2, with 7 bases fitting TRBD1. Germline CDR1 MNHEY, CDR2 SVGEGT. After removal of 7 bases from V and 6 bases from J, the junction contained 8 bases not matched to a gene. This CDR3 spans 13 amino acids.

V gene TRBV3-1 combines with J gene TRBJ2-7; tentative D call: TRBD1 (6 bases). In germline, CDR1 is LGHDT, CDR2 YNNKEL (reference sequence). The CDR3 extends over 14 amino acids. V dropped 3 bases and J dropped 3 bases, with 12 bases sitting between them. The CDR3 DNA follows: TGTGCCAGCAGCCAGTGGGACACGGACTACGAGCAGTACTTC. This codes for CASSQWDTDYEQYF.

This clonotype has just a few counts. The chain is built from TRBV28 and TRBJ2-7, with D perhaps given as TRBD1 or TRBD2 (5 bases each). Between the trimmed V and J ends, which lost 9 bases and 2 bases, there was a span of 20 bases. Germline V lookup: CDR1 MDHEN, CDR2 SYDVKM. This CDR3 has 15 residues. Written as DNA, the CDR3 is TGTGCCAGTAGGGCTTTCCGGGACCGTACCTACGAGCAGTACTTC. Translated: CASRAFRDRTYEQYF.

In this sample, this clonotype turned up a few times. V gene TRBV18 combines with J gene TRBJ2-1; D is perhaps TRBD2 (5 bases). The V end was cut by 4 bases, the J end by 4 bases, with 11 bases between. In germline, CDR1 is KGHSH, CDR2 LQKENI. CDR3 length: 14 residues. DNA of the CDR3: TGTGCCAGCTCACGAGAGGGATTTTACAATGAGCAGTTCTTC. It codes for CASSREGFYNEQFF.

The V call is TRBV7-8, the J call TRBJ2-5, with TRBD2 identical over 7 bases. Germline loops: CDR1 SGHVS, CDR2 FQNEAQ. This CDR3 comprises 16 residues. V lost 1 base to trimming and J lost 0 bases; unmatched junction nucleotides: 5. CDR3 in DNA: TGTGCCAGCAGCTTAGGGGCGGGAGCTTACCAAGAGACCCAGTACTTC. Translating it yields CASSLGAGAYQETQYF.

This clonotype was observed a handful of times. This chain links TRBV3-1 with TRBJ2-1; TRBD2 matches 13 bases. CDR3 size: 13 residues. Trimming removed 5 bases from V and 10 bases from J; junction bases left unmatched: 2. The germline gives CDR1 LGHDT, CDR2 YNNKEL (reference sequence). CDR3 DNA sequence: TGTGCCAGCAGCGGGGGACTAGCGGGAGAGCAGTTCTTC. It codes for CASSGGLAGEQFF.

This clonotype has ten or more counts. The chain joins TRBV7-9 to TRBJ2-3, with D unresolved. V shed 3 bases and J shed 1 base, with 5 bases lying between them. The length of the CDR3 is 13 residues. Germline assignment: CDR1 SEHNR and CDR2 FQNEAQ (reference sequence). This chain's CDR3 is CASSFHGTDTQYF. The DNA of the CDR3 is TGTGCCAGCAGCTTCCACGGCACAGATACGCAGTATTTT.

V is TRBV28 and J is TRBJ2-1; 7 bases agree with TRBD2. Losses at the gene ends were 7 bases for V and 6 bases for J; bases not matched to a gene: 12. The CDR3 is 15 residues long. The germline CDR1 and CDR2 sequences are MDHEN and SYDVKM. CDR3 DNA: TGTGCCAGCACCATCGGGGGAGGGCCCCTCAATGAGCAGTTCTTC. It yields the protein CASTIGGGPLNEQFF.

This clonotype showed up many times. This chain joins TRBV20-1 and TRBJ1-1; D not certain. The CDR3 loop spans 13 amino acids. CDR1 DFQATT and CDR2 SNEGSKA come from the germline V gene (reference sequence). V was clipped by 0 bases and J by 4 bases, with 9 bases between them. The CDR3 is CSARERWVTEAFF. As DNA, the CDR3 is TGCAGTGCTAGAGAGCGGTGGGTCACTGAAGCTTTCTTT.

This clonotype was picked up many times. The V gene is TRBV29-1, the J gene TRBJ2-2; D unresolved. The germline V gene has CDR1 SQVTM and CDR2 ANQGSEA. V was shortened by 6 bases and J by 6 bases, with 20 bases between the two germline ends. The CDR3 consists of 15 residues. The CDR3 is CSVEWQEFRAGELFF. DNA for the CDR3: TGCAGCGTAGAATGGCAGGAGTTTCGAGCCGGGGAGCTGTTTTTT.

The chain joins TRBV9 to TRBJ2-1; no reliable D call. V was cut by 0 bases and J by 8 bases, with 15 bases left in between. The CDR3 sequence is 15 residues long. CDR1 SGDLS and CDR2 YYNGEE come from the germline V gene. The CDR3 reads CASSVDPLFMDEQFF. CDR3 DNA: TGTGCCAGCAGCGTAGATCCCCTTTTTATGGATGAGCAGTTCTTC.

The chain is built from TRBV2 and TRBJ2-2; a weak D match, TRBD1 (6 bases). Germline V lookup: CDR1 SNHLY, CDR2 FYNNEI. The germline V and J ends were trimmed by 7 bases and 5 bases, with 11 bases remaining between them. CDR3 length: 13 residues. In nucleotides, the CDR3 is TGTGCCAGCAATATACAGGGAACCGGGGAGCTGTTTTTT. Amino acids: CASNIQGTGELFF.

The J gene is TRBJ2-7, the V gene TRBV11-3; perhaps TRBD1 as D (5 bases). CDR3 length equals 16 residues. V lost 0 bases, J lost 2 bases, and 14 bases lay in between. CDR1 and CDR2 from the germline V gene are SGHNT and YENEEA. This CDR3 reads CASSLDVTENPYEQYF. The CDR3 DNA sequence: TGTGCCAGCAGCTTAGATGTGACAGAAAATCCCTACGAGCAGTACTTC.

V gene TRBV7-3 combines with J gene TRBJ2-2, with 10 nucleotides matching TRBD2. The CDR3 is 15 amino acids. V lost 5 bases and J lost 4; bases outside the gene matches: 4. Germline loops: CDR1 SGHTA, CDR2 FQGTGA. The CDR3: CASSPSGSLTGELFF. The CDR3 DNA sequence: TGTGCCAGCAGCCCTAGCGGGAGTCTCACCGGGGAGCTGTTTTTT.